Presented here are 8 T cell receptor beta chains from one specimen sequenced in a study of shared clonotypes between healthy human individuals. Naive CD8 populations comprised CD45RO-negative cells positively selected for CCR7, excluding terminally differentiated effector memory CD45RA+ cells. Using immunoSEQ multiplex PCR, the repertoire was profiled, and TCRdb retains in-frame clones only, with some absent. The table lists around 610,000 clones, approximately 96% of them singletons, with roughly 0.1% in the top ten. What was sequenced was naive CD8+ T cells sorted from blood. The receptors shown here come from a young woman in good health.

The genes are TRBV27 and TRBJ2-3; no firm D call. The length of the CDR3 is 15 residues. Germline-derived CDR1 and CDR2 are MNHEY and SMNVEV (reference sequence). V lost 2 bases, J lost 4 bases, and 13 bases lay in between. The CDR3 protein is CASSLVSSAADTQYF. The CDR3 DNA sequence: TGTGCCAGCAGTTTAGTGAGTTCGGCAGCAGATACGCAGTATTTT.

This chain links TRBV29-1 with TRBJ1-4; D ambiguous. The V and J ends lost 3 bases and 3 bases respectively, with 14 bases between them. The CDR3 is 15 residues long. Germline CDR1 SQVTM, CDR2 ANQGSEA. The CDR3, as DNA: TGCAGCGTTGATTCCGGGAGGGAACCTAATGAAAAACTGTTTTTT. Translation gives CSVDSGREPNEKLFF. Full variable domain (rest looked up from reference TRBV29-1 and TRBJ1-4): SAVISQKPSRDICQRGTSLTIQCQVDSQVTMMFWYRQQPGQSLTLIATANQGSEATYESGFVIDKFPISRPNLTFSTLTVSNMSPEDSSIYLCSVDSGREPNEKLFFGSGTQLSVL.

The J gene is TRBJ2-1, the V gene TRBV27; D is possibly TRBD2 (7 bases). This CDR3 spans 13 amino acids. Germline V gives CDR1 MNHEY, CDR2 SMNVEV (reference sequence). The V end lost 7 bases, the J end lost 2 bases, and 9 bases lay between the germline ends. The CDR3: CASIGGPYNEQFF. Here the CDR3 DNA reads TGTGCCAGCATCGGGGGGCCCTACAATGAGCAGTTCTTC.

This chain links TRBV27 with TRBJ2-7; 8 bases are a match to TRBD1. The J segment lost 1 base and the V segment lost 5 bases, leaving 4 bases of the junction unmatched. The CDR3 runs 14 residues. Germline V gives CDR1 MNHEY, CDR2 SMNVEV (reference sequence). The CDR3 DNA is TGTGCCAGCAGTCCAGGGGACAGGTCCTACGAGCAGTACTTC. Protein sequence: CASSPGDRSYEQYF.

The V and J genes are TRBV5-1 and TRBJ1-1; D uncertain. In germline, CDR1 is SGHRS, CDR2 YFSETQ. The CDR3 has 17 amino acids. V was pared by 1 base and J by 0 bases, with 16 bases between. DNA of the CDR3: TGCGCCAGCAGCTTGCGGGGAGTATTCGCTTTGAACACTGAAGCTTTCTTT. Encoded protein: CASSLRGVFALNTEAFF. The full variable domain, in which reference TRBV5-1 and TRBJ1-1 provide the parts outside the CDR3, is KAGVTQTPRYLIKTRGQQVTLSCSPISGHRSVSWYQQTPGQGLQFLFEYFSETQRNKGNFPGRFSGRQFSNSRSEMNVSTLELGDSALYLCASSLRGVFALNTEAFFGQGTRLTVV.

The J gene is TRBJ1-5, the V gene TRBV27, with D possibly matching TRBD1 (5 bases). V gave up 3 bases and J gave up 7 bases, with 13 bases separating them. The CDR3 contains 14 residues. The germline V gene encodes CDR1 MNHEY and CDR2 SMNVEV (reference sequence). The CDR3 DNA follows: TGTGCCAGCAGTTTCATGGGGGTTGGGCAGCCCCAGCATTTT. Encoded protein: CASSFMGVGQPQHF.

The chain combines TRBV7-9 with TRBJ2-5; D is perhaps TRBD1 (8 bases). V was clipped by 5 bases and J by 6 bases, with 16 bases between them. Germline lookup yields CDR1 SEHNR and CDR2 FQNEAQ (reference sequence). This CDR3 is built from 14 residues. Here the CDR3 reads CASSPQGGEKTQYF. CDR3 sequence (DNA): TGTGCCAGCAGCCCACAGGGGGGGGAGAAGACCCAGTACTTC.

This chain connects TRBV7-9 to TRBJ2-7; 15 bases line up with TRBD2. V shed 2 bases and J 3 bases; nucleotides not matched to a gene: 2. CDR1 is SEHNR, CDR2 FQNEAQ, per germline (reference sequence). The CDR3 is 16 residues long. The CDR3 sequence is CASSLKGLAGGYEQYF. The DNA for the CDR3 is TGTGCCAGCAGCTTAAAGGGACTAGCGGGGGGCTACGAGCAGTACTTC.